This T cell receptor (beta chain) appears in the sequencing data of a study of T cells after posttransplantation cyclophosphamide. Whole-study findings and limits: Donor CD8+ memory clones often dominated recipient blood repertoires at later times. TRB clonality was highly associated with recipient CMV seropositivity and reactivation. Skin or GI-infiltrating T cells shared few TRB sequences with blood.

The data were produced by immunoSEQ multiplex PCR, yet TCRdb's version contains in-frame clones alone and is incomplete. The sample carries some 12,000 clones, roughly 80% recorded once. A marrow graft followed busulfan-fludarabine conditioning, with cyclophosphamide on days +3 and +4. Comment on this clone: The antigen is not known.

CDR3 length: 15 residues. Per germline, CDR1 KGHSH and CDR2 LQKENI. V gave up 6 bases and J gave up 2 bases, with 16 bases separating them. The sample here was PBMCs, taken after allogeneic stem cell transplant with posttransplant cyclophosphamide. This clonotype was obtained from a female patient in her 50s who received an allogeneic stem cell transplant from a related donor, was CMV-positive, and had no GVHD. The graft donor may be the source of some T cells. The chain combines TRBV18 with TRBJ1-2; perhaps TRBD1 as D (6 bases). The CDR3 DNA reads as TGTGCCAGCTCGACCGGGGGGGGCGTAAACTATGGCTACACCTTC. It is translated as CASSTGGGVNYGYTF. Together with reference TRBV18 and TRBJ1-2, the CDR3 gives the full variable domain: NAGVMQNPRHLVRRRGQEARLRCSPMKGHSHVYWYRQLPEEGLKFMVYLQKENIIDESGMPKERFSAEFPKEGPSILRIQQVVRGDSAAYFCASSTGGGVNYGYTFGSGTRLTVV.